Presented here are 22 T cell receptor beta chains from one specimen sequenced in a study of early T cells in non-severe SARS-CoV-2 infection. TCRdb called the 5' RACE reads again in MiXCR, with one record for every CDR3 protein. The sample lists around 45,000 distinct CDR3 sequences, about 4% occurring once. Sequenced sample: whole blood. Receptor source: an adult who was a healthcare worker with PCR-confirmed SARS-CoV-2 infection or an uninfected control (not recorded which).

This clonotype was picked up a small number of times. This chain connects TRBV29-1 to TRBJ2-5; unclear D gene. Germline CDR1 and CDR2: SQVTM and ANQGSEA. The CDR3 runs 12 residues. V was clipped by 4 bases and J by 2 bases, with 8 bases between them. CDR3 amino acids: CSVGGPQETQYF. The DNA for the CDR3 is TGCAGCGTTGGAGGACCTCAAGAGACCCAGTACTTC.

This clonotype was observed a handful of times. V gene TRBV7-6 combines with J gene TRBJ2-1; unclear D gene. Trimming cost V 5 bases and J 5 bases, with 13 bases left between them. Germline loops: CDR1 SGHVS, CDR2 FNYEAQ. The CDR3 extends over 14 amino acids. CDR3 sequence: CASSPGGYHNEQFF. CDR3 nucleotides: TGTGCCAGCAGCCCGGGCGGCTACCACAATGAGCAGTTCTTC. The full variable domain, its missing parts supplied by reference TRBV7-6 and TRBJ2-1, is GAGVSQSPRYKVTKRGQDVALRCDPISGHVSLYWYRQALGQGPEFLTYFNYEAQQDKSGLPNDRFSAERPEGSISTLTIQRTEQRDSAMYRCASSPGGYHNEQFFGPGTRLTVL.

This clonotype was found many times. CDR3 in DNA: TGTGCCAGCAGCTTAACCGTGCTAGCCAAAAACATTCAGTACTTC. This gives the protein CASSLTVLAKNIQYF. The V call is TRBV11-3, the J call TRBJ2-4; D uncertain. Trimming removed 2 bases at V and 0 bases at J, with 8 bases between. This CDR3 contains 15 residues. Germline V CDR1 and CDR2: SGHNT, YENEEA.

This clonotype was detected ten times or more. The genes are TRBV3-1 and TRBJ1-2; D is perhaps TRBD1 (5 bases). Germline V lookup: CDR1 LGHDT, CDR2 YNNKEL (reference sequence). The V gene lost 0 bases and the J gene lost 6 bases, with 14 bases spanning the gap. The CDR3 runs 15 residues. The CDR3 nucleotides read TGTGCCAGCAGCCAAGATGGCGCGGGGCGGGATGGCTACACCTTC. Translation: CASSQDGAGRDGYTF.

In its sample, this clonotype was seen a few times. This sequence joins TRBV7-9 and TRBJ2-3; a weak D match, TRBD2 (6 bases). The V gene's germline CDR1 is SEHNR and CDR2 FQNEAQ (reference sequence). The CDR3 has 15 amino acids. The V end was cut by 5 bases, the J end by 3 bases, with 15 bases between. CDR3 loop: CASSQSRGLTDTQYF. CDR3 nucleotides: TGTGCCAGCAGCCAAAGTCGGGGGTTAACAGATACGCAGTATTTT.

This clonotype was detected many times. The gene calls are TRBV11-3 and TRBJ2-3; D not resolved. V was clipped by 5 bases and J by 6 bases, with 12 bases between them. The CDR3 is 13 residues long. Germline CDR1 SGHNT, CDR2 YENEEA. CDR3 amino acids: CASSRTGSDTQYF. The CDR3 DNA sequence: TGTGCCAGCAGCAGGACGGGTAGCGATACGCAGTATTTT.

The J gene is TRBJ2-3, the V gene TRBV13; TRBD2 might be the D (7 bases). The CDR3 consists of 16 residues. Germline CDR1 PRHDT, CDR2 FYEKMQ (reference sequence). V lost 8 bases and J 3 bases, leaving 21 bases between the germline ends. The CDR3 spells CASAKGGARVTDTQYF. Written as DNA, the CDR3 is TGTGCCAGCGCCAAGGGGGGGGCCCGGGTTACAGATACGCAGTATTTT.

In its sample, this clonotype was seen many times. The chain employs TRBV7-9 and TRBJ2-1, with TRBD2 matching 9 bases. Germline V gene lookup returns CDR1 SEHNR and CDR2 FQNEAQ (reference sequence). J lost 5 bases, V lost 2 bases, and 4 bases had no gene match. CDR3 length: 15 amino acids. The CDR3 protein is CASSLRSGRNNEQFF. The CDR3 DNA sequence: TGTGCCAGCAGCTTAAGGAGCGGGAGGAACAATGAGCAGTTCTTC. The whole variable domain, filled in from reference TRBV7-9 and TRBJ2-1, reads DTGVSQNPRHKITKRGQNVTFRCDPISEHNRLYWYRQTLGQGPEFLTYFQNEAQLEKSRLLSDRFSAERPKGSFSTLEIQRTEQGDSAMYLCASSLRSGRNNEQFFGPGTRLTVL.

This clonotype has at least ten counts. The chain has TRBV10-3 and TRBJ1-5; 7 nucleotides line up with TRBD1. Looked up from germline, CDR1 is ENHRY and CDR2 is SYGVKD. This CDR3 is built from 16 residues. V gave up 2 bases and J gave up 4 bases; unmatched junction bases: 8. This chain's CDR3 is CAISEGLGQNNQPQHF. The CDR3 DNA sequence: TGTGCCATCAGTGAGGGGTTGGGACAGAATAATCAGCCCCAGCATTTT.

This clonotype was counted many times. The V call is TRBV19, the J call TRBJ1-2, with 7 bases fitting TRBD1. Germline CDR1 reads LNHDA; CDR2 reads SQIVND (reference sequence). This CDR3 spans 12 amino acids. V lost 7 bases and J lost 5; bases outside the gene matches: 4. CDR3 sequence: CASKSGGYGYTF. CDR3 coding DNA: TGTGCCAGTAAATCAGGGGGGTATGGCTACACCTTC. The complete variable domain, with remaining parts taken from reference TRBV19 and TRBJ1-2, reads DGGITQSPKYLFRKEGQNVTLSCEQNLNHDAMYWYRQDPGQGLRLIYYSQIVNDFQKGDIAEGYSVSREKKESFPLTVTSAQKNPTAFYLCASKSGGYGYTFGSGTRLTVV.

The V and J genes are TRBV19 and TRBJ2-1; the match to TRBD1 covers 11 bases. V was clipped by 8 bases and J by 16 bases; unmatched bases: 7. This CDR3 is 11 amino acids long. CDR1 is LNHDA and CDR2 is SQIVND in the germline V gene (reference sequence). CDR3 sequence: CASAGQGAKFF. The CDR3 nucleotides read TGTGCCAGTGCAGGACAGGGGGCTAAATTCTTC.

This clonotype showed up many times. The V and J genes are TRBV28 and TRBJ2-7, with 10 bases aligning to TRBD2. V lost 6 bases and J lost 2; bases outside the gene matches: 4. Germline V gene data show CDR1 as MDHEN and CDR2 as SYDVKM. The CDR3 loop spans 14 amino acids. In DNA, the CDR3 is TGTGCCAGCAGCCCTAGCGGGAGTACCTACGAGCAGTACTTC. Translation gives CASSPSGSTYEQYF.

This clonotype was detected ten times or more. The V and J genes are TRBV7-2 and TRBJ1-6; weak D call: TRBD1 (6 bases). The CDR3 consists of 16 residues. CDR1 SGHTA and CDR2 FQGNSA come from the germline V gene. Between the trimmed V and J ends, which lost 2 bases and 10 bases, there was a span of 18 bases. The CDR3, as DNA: TGTGCCAGCAGCTTACGAGCAGGGACTGGACAGTCACCCCTCCACTTT. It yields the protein CASSLRAGTGQSPLHF. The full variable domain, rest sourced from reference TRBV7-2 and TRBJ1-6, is GAGVSQSPSNKVTEKGKDVELRCDPISGHTALYWYRQSLGQGLEFLIYFQGNSAPDKSGLPSDRFSAERTGGSVSTLTIQRTQQEDSAVYLCASSLRAGTGQSPLHFGNGTRLTVT.

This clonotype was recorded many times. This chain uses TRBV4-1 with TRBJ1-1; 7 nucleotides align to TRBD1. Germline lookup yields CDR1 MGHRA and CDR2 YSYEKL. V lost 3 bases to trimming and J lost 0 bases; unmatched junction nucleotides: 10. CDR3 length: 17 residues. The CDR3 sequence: CASSHQAGQLMNTEAFF. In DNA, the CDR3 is TGCGCCAGCAGCCATCAGGCGGGACAGCTCATGAACACTGAAGCTTTCTTT.

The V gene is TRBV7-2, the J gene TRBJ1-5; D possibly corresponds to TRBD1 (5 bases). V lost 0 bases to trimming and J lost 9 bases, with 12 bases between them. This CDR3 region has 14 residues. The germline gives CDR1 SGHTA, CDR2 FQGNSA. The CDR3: CASSLAARGRPQHF. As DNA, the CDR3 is TGTGCCAGCAGCTTAGCGGCGAGGGGTCGGCCCCAGCATTTT.

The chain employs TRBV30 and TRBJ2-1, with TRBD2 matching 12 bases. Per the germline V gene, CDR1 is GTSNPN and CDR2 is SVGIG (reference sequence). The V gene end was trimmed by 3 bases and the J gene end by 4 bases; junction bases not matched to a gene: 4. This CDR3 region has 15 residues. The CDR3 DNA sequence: TGTGCCTGGAGCCCAGGACTAGCGGGGTACAATGAGCAGTTCTTC. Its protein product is CAWSPGLAGYNEQFF.

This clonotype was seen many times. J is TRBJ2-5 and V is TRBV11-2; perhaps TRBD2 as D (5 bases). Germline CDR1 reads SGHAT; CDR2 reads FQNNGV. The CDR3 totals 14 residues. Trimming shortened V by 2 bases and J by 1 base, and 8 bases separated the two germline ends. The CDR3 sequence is CASSLRRAQETQYF. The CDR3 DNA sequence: TGTGCCAGCAGCTTACGGCGGGCCCAAGAGACCCAGTACTTC.

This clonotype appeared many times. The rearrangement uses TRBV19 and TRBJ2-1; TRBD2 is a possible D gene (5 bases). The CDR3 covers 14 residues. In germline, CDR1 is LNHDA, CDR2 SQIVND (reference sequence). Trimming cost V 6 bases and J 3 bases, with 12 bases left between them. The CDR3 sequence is CASSQAGHYNEQFF. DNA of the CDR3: TGTGCCAGTAGCCAGGCGGGCCACTACAATGAGCAGTTCTTC.

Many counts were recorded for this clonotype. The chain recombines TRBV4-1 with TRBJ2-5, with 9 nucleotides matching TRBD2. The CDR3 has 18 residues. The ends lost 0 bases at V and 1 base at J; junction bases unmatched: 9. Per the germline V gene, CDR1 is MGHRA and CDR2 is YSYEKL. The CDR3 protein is CASSQDRFSGSAQETQYF. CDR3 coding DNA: TGCGCCAGCAGCCAAGATAGGTTTAGCGGGAGCGCCCAAGAGACCCAGTACTTC.

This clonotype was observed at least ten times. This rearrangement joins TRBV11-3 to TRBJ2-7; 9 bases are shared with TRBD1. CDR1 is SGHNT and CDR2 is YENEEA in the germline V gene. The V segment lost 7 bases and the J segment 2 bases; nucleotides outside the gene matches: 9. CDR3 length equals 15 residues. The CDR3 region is CASIQTGTGTYEQYF. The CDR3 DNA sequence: TGTGCCAGCATCCAAACCGGGACAGGGACCTACGAGCAGTACTTC.

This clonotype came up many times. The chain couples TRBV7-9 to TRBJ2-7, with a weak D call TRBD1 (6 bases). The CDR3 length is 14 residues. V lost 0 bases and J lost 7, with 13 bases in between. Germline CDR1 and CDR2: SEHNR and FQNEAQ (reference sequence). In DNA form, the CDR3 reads TGTGCCAGCAGCTTAGCCAACAGGGTCGGGGAGCAGTACTTC. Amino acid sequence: CASSLANRVGEQYF.

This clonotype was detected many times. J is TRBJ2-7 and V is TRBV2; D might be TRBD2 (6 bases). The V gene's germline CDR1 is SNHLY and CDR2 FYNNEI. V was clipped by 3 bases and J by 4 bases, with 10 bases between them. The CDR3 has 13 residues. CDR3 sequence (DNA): TGTGCCAGCAGTGACGGGGGACTTTACGAGCAGTACTTC. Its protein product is CASSDGGLYEQYF.